This record concerns one T cell receptor beta chain sequence. This entry comes from a study of CD8+ T cells in alopecia areata. Study-level information: Tofacitinib dosing lasted 6 to 18 months, which was then followed by 6 months off drug.

RNA was isolated and reverse transcribed to cDNA, the sequencing template. Some clones are missing from TCRdb's copy, which holds only in-frame ones; the method was immunoSEQ multiplex PCR. The sample lists 70,000 or so clones, 50% to 75% occurring once. There are 14 residues in the CDR3. The J segment lost 2 bases and the V segment lost 4 bases, leaving 0 bases of the junction unmatched. Per the germline V gene, CDR1 is LNHDA and CDR2 is SQIVND (reference sequence). The chain joins TRBV19 to TRBJ2-7; 12 nucleotides line up with TRBD2. The sequence derives from a human donor with alopecia areata. The sequences come from CD8+ T cells sorted from blood, collected at week 0. The CDR3 DNA reads as TGTGCCAGTAGTACTAGCGGGGGGGCCTACGAGCAGTACTTC. This gives the protein CASSTSGGAYEQYF.